This entry features one T cell receptor (beta chain) sequence. This clonotype turned up a few times. Its recognized antigen is unknown. Base-call qualities are not available, and no considerably larger clone is one nucleotide away. This sample was taken from a study of T cells after yellow fever vaccination (dated by TCRdb to the late 2010s). For context, the study as a whole: The SMART-Seq v4 Ultra Low Input RNA kit was used to prepare libraries from fractions with low cell numbers. To track T-cell clones before and after primary and booster YFV17D yellow fever vaccination, bulk TCR alpha and beta repertoires were sequenced longitudinally. Two healthy male donors, one aged 18 to 30 and one aged 30 to 40 years, made up the cohort. Blood was drawn at multiple timepoints before and after primary and secondary immunization, with bulk PBMC replicates and cell subsets isolated. Broader findings and caveats from the paper: Computational filtering was needed because FACS-sorted repertoires could contain abundant contaminating clonotypes from the bulk population. A small share of clonotypes occurred in both CD4 and CD8 compartments, likely arising from convergent recombination. Because the study included only a couple of donors, the extent to which the findings can be generalized is limited. Most clones expanded after primary vaccination (around 97% of CD4 and 80% to 90% of CD8) were re-detected after the booster, suggesting that broad memory maintenance occurred. The secondary T-cell response was found to be weaker but faster than the primary response, with a peak reached on day 5 rather than on day 15.

V sheds 2 bases and J sheds 10 bases, leaving 11 bases between their ends. Including the terminal cysteine and phenylalanine, the CDR3 comprises 13 residues. Only CDR3 DNA remains: 39 bases, in frame from the first base. Via the germline V gene, CDR1 is KGHDR and CDR2 SFDVKD. The sequencer listed for this sample is Illumina NovaSeq 6000. TCR cDNA was synthesized by 5'RACE template switching, through which a universal primer site and unique molecular identifiers were introduced. cDNA synthesis was primed from both the TCR alpha and TCR beta constant segments. Library amplification used two PCR steps, and the second PCR step added sample barcodes and sequencing adapters. Sequencing of the libraries was done on either Illumina HiSeq 2500 (2x100 bp) or NovaSeq (2x150 bp). Turning to the authors' computational methods: Demultiplexing of reads and collapsing into UMI consensus sequences were performed with MIGEC, and V(D)J alignment was carried out with MiXCR. Using edgeR on replicate PBMC samples, clonotypes were called vaccine-responding if FDR was below 0.01 and the log2 fold change was above 5 up to day 15. Each bulk clonotype received a CD4 or CD8 identity based on whether the sequenced CD4 or CD8 repertoire contained that clonotype at higher abundance. The public sequencing data were trimmed at Q25 with fastp and processed into clonotypes with MiXCR by TCRdb, which kept only in-frame beta chains. Merged by CDR3 protein, the rows form single entries marked with the most common genes and DNA. Here the V and J calls rest on TCRdb's processing, not on the authors' analysis. A total of around 320,000 distinct CDR3 sequences appear in this sample, around 4.3% of them only once. 15% to 20% of the sample is held by the ten biggest clonotypes.

The treatment or condition label, read with the paper, signifies: live attenuated yellow fever vaccine strain. At each blood-draw timepoint, two biological replicates of bulk PBMCs were obtained. PBMCs were isolated from peripheral blood using a standard Ficoll-Paque protocol. TriZol was used to extract RNA from bulk PBMCs, CD4 and CD8 fractions, and dextramer-positive and dextramer-negative fractions. The sequence was obtained from a man aged 18 to 30 who received the YFV17D yellow fever vaccine. The rearranged segments are TRBV24-1 and TRBJ2-1; a tentative D match to TRBD2 spans 5 bases. The sample in question was PBMCs, obtained 15 days after the yellow fever booster vaccination. This receptor carries the CDR3 CATSDSRVGEQFF. The bases read TGTGCCACCAGTGATTCGCGGGTAGGGGAGCAGTTCTTC.